Sequencing of this T cell receptor beta chain was carried out in a study of T cell changes during pregnancy in multiple sclerosis. Only in-frame clones appear in the TCRdb table, and some are missing; sequencing was by immunoSEQ multiplex PCR. The repertoire has fewer than 110,000 clones, approximately 92% of them found once; the top ten carry around 3.1%. The CDR3 spans 18 residues. Germline lookup yields CDR1 MDHEN and CDR2 SYDVKM. Trimming removed 3 bases from V and 1 base from J; junction bases left unmatched: 7. The receptor's source is a female donor with multiple sclerosis, enrolled in a pregnancy study. This chain connects TRBV28 to TRBJ2-6; 9 bases match TRBD2. This specimen consisted of peripheral blood, obtained in the second trimester of pregnancy. For the CDR3, the DNA is TGTGCCAGCAGTTTGCGGGGGGGCCTGGAGTCTGGGGCCAACGTCCTGACTTTC. Translating gives CASSLRGGLESGANVLTF.